This T cell receptor beta chain comes out of a study of T cell responses to AZD1222 COVID-19 vaccine. V lost 3 bases to trimming and J lost 7 bases; unmatched junction nucleotides: 7. The CDR3 contains 14 residues. Looked up from germline, CDR1 is GTSNPN and CDR2 is SVGIG (reference sequence). Study findings and constraints: Spike-specific TCR breadth and depth grew following two AZD1222 doses.

This clone occurred a few times. Antigen unknown. Clones were read by immunoSEQ multiplex PCR, and TCRdb kept only the in-frame ones, dropping some. The sample holds more than 65,000 clones, 70% to 90% seen once. V gene TRBV30 combines with J gene TRBJ2-7, with 12 bases identical to TRBD1. The sequencing here drew on peripheral blood, taken 28 days after the second AZD1222 dose. The sequence was obtained from an adult who received the AZD1222 COVID-19 vaccine. CDR3 amino acids: CAWRRGQGAREQYF. CDR3 coding DNA: TGTGCCTGGAGACGGGGACAGGGGGCGAGAGAGCAGTACTTC.